The 25 T cell receptor beta chains below were found in one sample sequenced in a study of blood T cell repertoires in COVID-19 (dated by TCRdb to about 2020). The library was produced with the immunoSEQ multiplex PCR assay. TCRdb retrieved this table from immuneACCESS and kept in-frame rearrangements only. Not all clones are present; in checked studies, unresolved V genes account for under half, and no reason is known for the remainder. Present in this sample are around 190,000 clones, around 84% of which were seen just once. The leading ten clones occupy less than 5.5% of the sample. Source material: peripheral blood. All receptors derive from a woman older than 75 with acute or convalescent COVID-19.

Only a few counts were recorded for this clone. This chain links TRBV19 with TRBJ2-2; 7 bases map to TRBD1. The germline V gene has CDR1 LNHDA and CDR2 SQIVND (reference sequence). V was clipped by 4 bases and J by 3 bases; unmatched bases: 5. CDR3 length equals 15 residues. The CDR3 here is CASSNRGADTGELFF. As DNA, the CDR3 is TGTGCCAGTAGTAACAGGGGAGCCGACACCGGGGAGCTGTTTTTT.

This chain links TRBV25-1 with TRBJ1-4, with a tentative D call TRBD1 (6 bases). The V end was cut by 6 bases, the J end by 8 bases, with 10 bases between. The CDR3 length is 12 residues. Germline V CDR1 and CDR2: MGHDK, SYGVNS. CDR3 in amino acids: CASRQGREKLFF. DNA for the CDR3: TGTGCCAGCAGACAGGGCAGAGAAAAACTGTTTTTT.

The chain is built from TRBV18 and TRBJ2-7; the D is unclear. This CDR3 spans 14 amino acids. Germline lookup yields CDR1 KGHSH and CDR2 LQKENI. V was trimmed by 3 bases and J by 4 bases, leaving 13 bases between them. The CDR3 region is CASSPRGGGYEQYF. In DNA form, the CDR3 reads TGTGCCAGCTCACCCCGCGGTGGTGGGTACGAGCAGTACTTC.

The V gene is TRBV7-2, the J gene TRBJ2-3, with TRBD2 matching 7 bases. CDR1 SGHTA and CDR2 FQGNSA come from the germline V gene. The CDR3 totals 15 residues. With V trimmed by 4 bases and J by 4 bases, 8 bases remained unmatched. CDR3 DNA: TGTGCCAGCAGCTCTAGCGGAGGGCGGGCAGATACGCAGTATTTT. Protein sequence: CASSSSGGRADTQYF.

The rearrangement links TRBV19 to TRBJ1-2, with a weak D call TRBD1 (5 bases). Germline assignment: CDR1 LNHDA and CDR2 SQIVND (reference sequence). V lost 6 bases and J 3 bases, leaving 14 bases between the germline ends. The CDR3 is 14 amino acids. The CDR3 DNA sequence: TGTGCCAGTAGGCGGGACGGATCCTACTATGGCTACACCTTC. This gives the protein CASRRDGSYYGYTF.

V and J are TRBV18 and TRBJ2-7; 8 bases are shared with TRBD1. Germline loops: CDR1 KGHSH, CDR2 LQKENI. J gave up 2 bases and V 5 bases, and 11 bases lay outside the gene matches. This CDR3 has 16 amino acids. CDR3 coding DNA: TGTGCCAGCTCATCATCGACCGGGACAGGACCCTACGAGCAGTACTTC. Protein sequence: CASSSSTGTGPYEQYF.

The CDR3 region is CASSLDRGNFLSGNEQFF. The DNA for the CDR3 is TGCGCCAGCAGCTTGGATCGCGGGAACTTCCTCTCGGGCAATGAGCAGTTCTTC. The rearrangement uses TRBV5-1 and TRBJ2-1, with D possibly matching TRBD2 (6 bases). V was cut by 0 bases and J by 6 bases, with 22 bases left in between. CDR3 length: 18 residues. In germline, CDR1 is SGHRS, CDR2 YFSETQ.

The chain combines TRBV6-2 or TRBV6-3 with TRBJ2-7; D gene ambiguous. The ends were cut back, 2 bases at V and 2 bases at J, with 7 bases in the middle. This CDR3 has 13 residues. Germline values: CDR1 MNHEY, CDR2 SVGEGT. In DNA form, the CDR3 reads TGTGCCAGCAGTTACGTAGTAACCTACGAGCAGTACTTC. Translating gives CASSYVVTYEQYF.

CDR3 sequence reads: CASSFRTGRNEKLFF. CDR3 DNA sequence: TGTGCCAGCAGTTTCCGGACAGGGAGGAATGAAAAACTGTTTTTT. The rearrangement links TRBV27 to TRBJ1-4, with 8 bases that match TRBD1. The CDR3 has 15 amino acids. V shed 3 bases, J shed 5 bases, and the junction held 5 bases outside the gene matches. The germline V gene encodes CDR1 MNHEY and CDR2 SMNVEV (reference sequence).

V gene TRBV19 combines with J gene TRBJ2-1; D unclear. Between the trimmed V and J ends, which lost 2 bases and 4 bases, there was a span of 12 bases. CDR3 length equals 15 residues. Looked up from germline, CDR1 is LNHDA and CDR2 is SQIVND (reference sequence). The CDR3 DNA reads as TGTGCCAGTAGTATACGGTCCGGCGGATACAATGAGCAGTTCTTC. Translating it yields CASSIRSGGYNEQFF.

The genes are TRBV25-1 and TRBJ2-1; TRBD2 agrees at 11 bases. After removal of 2 bases from V and 6 bases from J, the junction contained 3 bases not matched to a gene. Germline CDR1 and CDR2: MGHDK and SYGVNS. The CDR3 is 15 amino acids. CDR3 sequence (DNA): TGTGCCAGCAGTGAAAATCTAGCGGGAGGCAATGAGCAGTTCTTC. It encodes CASSENLAGGNEQFF.

The rearrangement links TRBV15 to TRBJ2-1, with D hard to call. Trimming took off 0 bases at V and 9 bases at J, with 9 bases between the two ends. The CDR3 extends over 13 amino acids. Per germline, CDR1 LNHNV and CDR2 YYDKDF (reference sequence). CDR3 nucleotides: TGTGCCACCAGCAGAGATACTGCTTCTGAGCAGTTCTTC. This gives the protein CATSRDTASEQFF. Complete variable domain (other parts from reference TRBV15 and TRBJ2-1): DAMVIQNPRYQVTQFGKPVTLSCSQTLNHNVMYWYQQKSSQAPKLLFHYYDKDFNNEADTPDNFQSRRPNTSFCFLDIRSPGLGDTAMYLCATSRDTASEQFFGPGTRLTVL.

The J gene is TRBJ2-7, the V gene TRBV2; D might be TRBD1 (5 bases). The V gene lost 5 bases and the J gene lost 0 bases, with 11 bases spanning the gap. Per germline, CDR1 SNHLY and CDR2 FYNNEI. The CDR3 spans 14 residues. As DNA, the CDR3 is TGTGCCAGCAGTTATCAAGGGGACTCCTACGAGCAGTACTTC. Translating it yields CASSYQGDSYEQYF.

The chain is built from TRBV7-2 and TRBJ1-5; tentative D call: TRBD1 (6 bases). Germline CDR1 is SGHTA and CDR2 is FQGNSA. Trimming left V 1 base short and J 7 bases short, with 11 bases between. The CDR3 runs 14 residues. CDR3 in amino acids: CASSLGTGSQPQHF. CDR3 DNA sequence: TGTGCCAGCAGCTTAGGTACAGGGTCCCAGCCCCAGCATTTT.

V usage is TRBV7-3 and J usage is TRBJ1-2; tentative D call: TRBD1 (6 bases). Germline CDR1 reads SGHTA; CDR2 reads FQGTGA. The CDR3 sequence is 12 residues long. The V end was cut by 5 bases, the J end by 6 bases, with 10 bases between. The CDR3 nucleotides are TGTGCCAGCAGCCGGACAGTGAATGGCTACACCTTC. Protein product: CASSRTVNGYTF.

This clone was recorded once. The chain links TRBV24-1 to TRBJ2-3; D remains ambiguous. Germline V gene sequence: CDR1 KGHDR, CDR2 SFDVKD. The CDR3 length is 12 residues. The V gene lost 3 bases and the J gene lost 9 bases, with 9 bases spanning the gap. The CDR3 DNA follows: TGTGCCACCAGTGATAGCGTGCGGACGCAGTATTTT. Protein sequence: CATSDSVRTQYF.

The chain links TRBV24-1 to TRBJ2-7; D unresolved. The V gene lost 7 bases and the J gene lost 4 bases, with 13 bases spanning the gap. In germline, CDR1 is KGHDR, CDR2 SFDVKD. The CDR3 runs to 13 residues. CDR3 DNA sequence: TGTGCCACCAGCACTTCTTTGTCATACGAGCAGTACTTC. This encodes CATSTSLSYEQYF.

The rearrangement joins TRBV7-9 to TRBJ1-1; 11 nucleotides align to TRBD1. V dropped 6 bases and J dropped 4; count of bases not matched to a gene: 7. CDR1 and CDR2 from the germline V gene are SEHNR and FQNEAQ (reference sequence). The CDR3 has 15 residues. The CDR3, as DNA: TGTGCCAGCAGATATACCGGGACAGGGGGCACTGAAGCTTTCTTT. Protein sequence: CASRYTGTGGTEAFF.

The rearrangement links TRBV5-6 to TRBJ2-1, with 8 bases that match TRBD1. Germline CDR1 is SGHDT and CDR2 is YYEEEE. J lost 3 bases, V lost 2 bases, and 4 bases had no gene match. The CDR3 runs 15 residues. CDR3 DNA: TGTGCCAGCAGCTTTGGGACAGGCGACTACAATGAGCAGTTCTTC. Translation: CASSFGTGDYNEQFF.

The gene calls are TRBV5-1 and TRBJ1-2, with 12 bases matching TRBD1. Trimming at V came to 0 bases and at J to 7 bases, leaving 7 bases not matched to a gene. Per germline, CDR1 SGHRS and CDR2 YFSETQ. This CDR3 comprises 16 residues. The CDR3 loop is CASSLGGTGGRVGYTF. The CDR3 DNA is TGCGCCAGCAGCTTGGGAGGGACAGGGGGCCGGGTTGGCTACACCTTC. Using reference TRBV5-1 and TRBJ1-2 for the parts outside the CDR3, the full variable domain is KAGVTQTPRYLIKTRGQQVTLSCSPISGHRSVSWYQQTPGQGLQFLFEYFSETQRNKGNFPGRFSGRQFSNSRSEMNVSTLELGDSALYLCASSLGGTGGRVGYTFGSGTRLTVV.

This chain joins TRBV27 and TRBJ2-3; TRBD1 aligns across 8 bases. The CDR3 length is 14 residues. CDR1 and CDR2 (germline): MNHEY, SMNVEV (reference sequence). Unmatched junction bases numbered 3, after V lost 6 bases and J lost 1 base. The CDR3 region is CASRNRGGTDTQYF. DNA of the CDR3: TGTGCCAGCAGAAACAGGGGGGGCACAGATACGCAGTATTTT.

The rearrangement links TRBV7-3 to TRBJ2-1; TRBD2 matches at 14 bases. The V gene's germline CDR1 is SGHTA and CDR2 FQGTGA. After removal of 0 bases from V and 6 bases from J, the junction contained 1 base not matched to a gene. The CDR3 consists of 16 residues. CDR3 residues: CASSLTGTSGGNEQFF. The CDR3 nucleotides read TGTGCCAGCAGCTTAACGGGGACTAGCGGGGGCAATGAGCAGTTCTTC.

The count of this clone is one. V usage is TRBV11-3 and J usage is TRBJ2-2; D is unclear. The germline CDR1 and CDR2 sequences are SGHNT and YENEEA. The ends were cut back, 4 bases at V and 7 bases at J, with 13 bases in the middle. CDR3 length equals 14 residues. The CDR3 nucleotides are TGTGCCAGCAGCTCCGGCCGGGTTAACGGGGAGCTGTTTTTT. Translation gives CASSSGRVNGELFF.

The V and J genes are TRBV19 and TRBJ2-1, with D possibly being TRBD1 (6 bases). The germline gives CDR1 LNHDA, CDR2 SQIVND (reference sequence). V shed 3 bases and J shed 4 bases, with 13 bases lying between them. This CDR3 has 15 amino acids. The CDR3 DNA reads as TGTGCCAGTAGTATCCCACAGGGTTGGTACAATGAGCAGTTCTTC. Translating it yields CASSIPQGWYNEQFF.

This chain uses TRBV5-6 with TRBJ2-3; 10 bases align to TRBD2. Germline-derived CDR1 and CDR2 are SGHDT and YYEEEE. V shed 2 bases and J 6 bases; nucleotides not matched to a gene: 6. The CDR3 is made up of 15 amino acids. The CDR3 region is CASSFRLAGGDTQYF. The CDR3 DNA sequence: TGTGCCAGCAGCTTCCGACTAGCGGGTGGGGATACGCAGTATTTT.